Presented here are 10 T cell receptor beta chains from one specimen sequenced in a study of blood T cell repertoires in COVID-19. Measured with immunoSEQ multiplex PCR; TCRdb has only the in-frame clones, and not every one. This sample yields 250,000 to 350,000 clones, of which 88% are seen a single time; 1% belongs to the top ten. The material sequenced was PBMCs or T cells enriched from blood (not recorded which). The receptor set was obtained from a woman aged 30 to 39 who had recovered from COVID-19.

The V gene is TRBV27, the J gene TRBJ1-5, with D unclear. V was clipped by 5 bases and J by 5 bases, with 13 bases between them. Germline lookup yields CDR1 MNHEY and CDR2 SMNVEV (reference sequence). The length of the CDR3 is 14 residues. CDR3 sequence reads: CASSRSREYQPQHF. In DNA form, the CDR3 reads TGTGCCAGCAGTCGGTCCCGGGAGTATCAGCCCCAGCATTTT.

The chain is built from TRBV9 and TRBJ1-1; D is unresolved. Per the germline V gene, CDR1 is SGDLS and CDR2 is YYNGEE. Trimming stripped 0 bases from V and 6 bases from J, with 12 bases between. CDR3 length equals 14 residues. CDR3 in DNA: TGTGCCAGCAGCGTAGGATCGCGTAGCTCTGAAGCTTTCTTT. It codes for CASSVGSRSSEAFF.

The genes are TRBV19 and TRBJ2-5, with D maybe TRBD2 (5 bases). Trimming stripped 5 bases from V and 4 bases from J, with 11 bases between. CDR1 is LNHDA and CDR2 is SQIVND in the germline V gene (reference sequence). This CDR3 region has 13 residues. The CDR3 loop reads CASSLGVLETQYF. CDR3 bases: TGTGCCAGTAGTCTCGGGGTCTTAGAGACCCAGTACTTC.

This chain links TRBV19 with TRBJ1-2, with 7 bases matching TRBD1. Per germline, CDR1 LNHDA and CDR2 SQIVND (reference sequence). This CDR3 comprises 14 residues. J gave up 4 bases and V 3 bases, and 5 bases lay outside the gene matches. As DNA, the CDR3 is TGTGCCAGTAGTATCGGGGGACAGTCCTATGGCTACACCTTC. Translated, it gives CASSIGGQSYGYTF.

Here the CDR3 reads CASSDWGGGQSYEQYF. The CDR3 DNA is TGCGCCAGCAGTGATTGGGGGGGCGGCCAGTCCTACGAGCAGTACTTC. The V and J genes are TRBV10-2 and TRBJ2-7; possible D gene TRBD2, 7 bases. This CDR3 comprises 16 residues. V was trimmed by 3 bases and J by 1 base, leaving 16 bases between them. Germline values: CDR1 WSHSY, CDR2 SAAADI.

V and J are TRBV19 and TRBJ1-5, with D maybe TRBD1 (6 bases). The CDR3 consists of 16 residues. Trimming stripped 4 bases from V and 3 bases from J, with 16 bases between. CDR1 is LNHDA, CDR2 SQIVND, per germline (reference sequence). In DNA, the CDR3 is TGTGCCAGTAGTAGACAGGCGACGTCTACCAATCAGCCCCAGCATTTT. It is translated as CASSRQATSTNQPQHF.

DNA for the CDR3: TGCGCCAGCAGCCCCACAGGGTTTACCGATGAAAAACTGTTTTTT. This sequence encodes CASSPTGFTDEKLFF. The V and J genes are TRBV4-1 and TRBJ1-4; TRBD1 is a possible D gene (6 bases). Germline CDR1 is MGHRA and CDR2 is YSYEKL. Trimming pared 4 bases from V and 6 bases from J, leaving 15 bases between. CDR3 size: 15 residues.

The rearrangement links TRBV5-1 to TRBJ2-7, with D perhaps matching TRBD2 (6 bases). Germline V gene lookup returns CDR1 SGHRS and CDR2 YFSETQ. CDR3 length equals 15 residues. Trimming took off 4 bases at V and 0 bases at J, with 14 bases between the two ends. The CDR3 sequence is CASSLGGLSSYEQYF. The CDR3 DNA is TGCGCCAGCAGCCTGGGGGGACTTAGCTCCTACGAGCAGTACTTC.

This clone was seen only a few times. The rearrangement links TRBV5-6 to TRBJ2-7; D unclear. This CDR3 is 12 amino acids long. The germline V gene has CDR1 SGHDT and CDR2 YYEEEE. V lost 3 bases and J 7 bases, leaving 11 bases between the germline ends. Here the CDR3 reads CASSSSTSEQYF. As DNA, the CDR3 is TGTGCCAGCAGCTCAAGCACTTCTGAGCAGTACTTC.

This clone turned up a few times. V is TRBV10-1 and J is TRBJ2-7, with D tentatively TRBD1 (5 bases). Germline V gene data show CDR1 as WNHNN and CDR2 as SYGVQD (reference sequence). The CDR3 is made up of 15 amino acids. The germline V and J ends were trimmed by 5 bases and 3 bases, with 17 bases remaining between them. The CDR3 spells CASSYITTVFYEQYF. The CDR3 region has the DNA TGCGCCAGCAGTTATATCACGACAGTTTTCTACGAGCAGTACTTC.